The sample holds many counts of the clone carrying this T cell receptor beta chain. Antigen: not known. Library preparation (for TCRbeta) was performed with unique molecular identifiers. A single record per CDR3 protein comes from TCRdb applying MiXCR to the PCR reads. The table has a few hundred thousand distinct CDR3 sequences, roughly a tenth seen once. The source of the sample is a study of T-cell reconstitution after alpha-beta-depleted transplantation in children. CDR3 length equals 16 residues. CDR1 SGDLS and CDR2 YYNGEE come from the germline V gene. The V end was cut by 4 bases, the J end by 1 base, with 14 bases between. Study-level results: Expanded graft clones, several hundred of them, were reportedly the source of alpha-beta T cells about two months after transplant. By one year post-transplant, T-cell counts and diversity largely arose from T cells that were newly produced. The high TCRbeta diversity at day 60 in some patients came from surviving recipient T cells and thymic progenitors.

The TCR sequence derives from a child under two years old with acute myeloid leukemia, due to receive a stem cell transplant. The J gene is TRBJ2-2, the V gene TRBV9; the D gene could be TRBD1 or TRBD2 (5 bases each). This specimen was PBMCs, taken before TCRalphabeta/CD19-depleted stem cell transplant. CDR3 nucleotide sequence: TGTGCCAGCAGCCTCCGGGGTGGACAGAACACCGGGGAGCTGTTTTTT. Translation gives CASSLRGGQNTGELFF.